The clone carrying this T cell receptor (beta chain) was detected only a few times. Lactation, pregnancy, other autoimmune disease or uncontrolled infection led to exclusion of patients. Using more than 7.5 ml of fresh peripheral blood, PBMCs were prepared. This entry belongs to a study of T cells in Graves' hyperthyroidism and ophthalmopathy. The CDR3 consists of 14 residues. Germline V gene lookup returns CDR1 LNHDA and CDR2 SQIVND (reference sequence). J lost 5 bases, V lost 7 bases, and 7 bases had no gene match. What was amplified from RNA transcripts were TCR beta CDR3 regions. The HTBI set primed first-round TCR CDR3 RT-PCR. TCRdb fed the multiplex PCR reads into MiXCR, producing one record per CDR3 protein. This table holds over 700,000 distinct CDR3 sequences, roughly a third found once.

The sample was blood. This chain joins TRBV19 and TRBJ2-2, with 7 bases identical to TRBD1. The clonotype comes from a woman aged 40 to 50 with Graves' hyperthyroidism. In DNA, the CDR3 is TGTGCCAGTATGGGGCAGGGGGTGACCGGGGAGCTGTTTTTT. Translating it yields CASMGQGVTGELFF.